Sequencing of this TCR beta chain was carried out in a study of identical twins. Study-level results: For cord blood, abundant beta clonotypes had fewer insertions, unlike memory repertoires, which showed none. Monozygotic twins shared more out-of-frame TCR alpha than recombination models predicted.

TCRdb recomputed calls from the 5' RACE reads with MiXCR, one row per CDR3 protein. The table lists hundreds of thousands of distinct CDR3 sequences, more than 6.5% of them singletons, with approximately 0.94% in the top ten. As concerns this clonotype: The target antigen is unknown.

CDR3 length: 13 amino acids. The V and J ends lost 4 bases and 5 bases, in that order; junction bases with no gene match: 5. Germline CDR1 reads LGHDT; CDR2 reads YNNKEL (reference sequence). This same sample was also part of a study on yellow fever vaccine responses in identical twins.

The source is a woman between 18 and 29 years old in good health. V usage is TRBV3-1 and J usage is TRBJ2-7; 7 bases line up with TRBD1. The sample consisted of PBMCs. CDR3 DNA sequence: TGTGCCAGCAGCCCCACAGGGGCGAACGAGCAGTACTTC. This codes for CASSPTGANEQYF.